The 18 T cell receptor beta chains below come from one sample, sequenced in a study of T cells expressing NK-cell markers. Each CDR3 protein gets one entry in TCRdb, which reprocessed the 5' RACE reads and gives no DNA. The sample has a few hundred thousand distinct CDR3 sequences. The sample taken for sequencing was blood T cells: a sorted CD56 or NKG2C T cell subset, CD4+ or CD8+ T cells, or bulk PBMC T cells (not recorded which). The origin of the receptors is a man aged 18 to 29 in good health.

This chain links TRBV5-5 with TRBJ2-2; TCRdb's D gene call, TRBD2, goes unchecked for lack of DNA. CDR3 size: 17 residues. Germline V gene lookup returns CDR1 SGHKS and CDR2 YYEKEE (reference sequence). This CDR3 is CASSLAPSGSVTGELFF.

The chain uses TRBV29-1 and TRBJ2-1; TCRdb's assignment of TRBD2 cannot be checked, as there is no DNA. CDR3 size: 17 residues. Per germline, CDR1 SQVTM and CDR2 ANQGSEA. CDR3 sequence reads: CSVAWSSSGSSYNEQFF.

This chain joins TRBV7-8 and TRBJ2-2; no DNA is available, so the TRBD1 call from TCRdb remains unchecked. Germline assignment: CDR1 SGHVS and CDR2 FQNEAQ. The CDR3 is made up of 13 amino acids. CDR3 amino acids: CASSLQGVGELFF.

The CDR3 protein is CASSLDPTGTGVMNTEAFF. The V call is TRBV5-1, the J call TRBJ1-1; TCRdb reports TRBD1, a call that lacks DNA to check it against. The CDR3 spans 19 residues. The germline gives CDR1 SGHRS, CDR2 YFSETQ. The whole variable domain, remainder taken from reference TRBV5-1 and TRBJ1-1, is KAGVTQTPRYLIKTRGQQVTLSCSPISGHRSVSWYQQTPGQGLQFLFEYFSETQRNKGNFPGRFSGRQFSNSRSEMNVSTLELGDSALYLCASSLDPTGTGVMNTEAFFGQGTRLTVV.

The rearrangement uses TRBV20-1 and TRBJ2-7; as DNA is missing, the TRBD2 call by TCRdb cannot be tested. Germline values: CDR1 DFQATT, CDR2 SNEGSKA (reference sequence). This CDR3 has 12 residues. CDR3 sequence: CSATRLAREQYF.

The chain recombines TRBV11-3 with TRBJ2-5; absent DNA, TCRdb's TRBD2 call cannot be checked. Germline-derived CDR1 and CDR2 are SGHNT and YENEEA. CDR3 length equals 15 residues. CDR3: CASSHTGEAQETQYF.

The chain couples TRBV12-3 or TRBV12-4 to TRBJ1-2; TCRdb calls TRBD1, which cannot be checked without DNA. The CDR3 consists of 15 residues. The CDR3 loop reads CASSRQGVGWGGYTF.

The chain recombines TRBV20-1 with TRBJ1-6. Germline CDR1 is DFQATT and CDR2 is SNEGSKA (reference sequence). The CDR3 length is 14 residues. The CDR3 is CSAKPGLTNSPLHF.

The CDR3 protein is CASRTSGKVNEQFF. V gene TRBV6-4 combines with J gene TRBJ2-1; with no DNA, the TCRdb D assignment of TRBD2 cannot be verified. Germline V CDR1 and CDR2: MRHNA, SNTAGT. The CDR3 spans 14 residues.

The V and J genes are TRBV20-1 and TRBJ2-1; the D gene TCRdb calls, TRBD2, cannot be checked with no DNA. This CDR3 is 17 amino acids long. Germline values: CDR1 DFQATT, CDR2 SNEGSKA (reference sequence). CDR3 sequence reads: CSAPRSGSSGSSNEQFF.

The chain joins TRBV3-1 to TRBJ1-6; TCRdb's D gene call, TRBD1, goes unchecked for lack of DNA. The germline CDR1 and CDR2 sequences are LGHDT and YNNKEL (reference sequence). This CDR3 contains 13 residues. The chain's CDR3 is CASSPRGNSPLHF.

The V and J genes are TRBV12-3 or TRBV12-4 and TRBJ2-1; TCRdb's D call, TRBD1, is unchecked because there is no DNA. This CDR3 region has 15 residues. The chain's CDR3 is CATVVGGGVQIEQFF.

The chain is built from TRBV18 and TRBJ1-2; without DNA, the TCRdb call of TRBD1 cannot be checked. Germline V lookup: CDR1 KGHSH, CDR2 LQKENI. CDR3 length: 14 amino acids. The chain's CDR3 is CASSPITGGDGYTF.

The chain joins TRBV5-5 to TRBJ1-1. This CDR3 spans 14 amino acids. Germline values: CDR1 SGHKS, CDR2 YYEKEE (reference sequence). The CDR3 is CASSFGQANTEAFF.

The CDR3 sequence: CASSWGLAGEYEQYF. This rearrangement joins TRBV5-1 to TRBJ2-7; TCRdb gives TRBD2 as the D gene, but with no DNA this cannot be confirmed. The CDR3 is made up of 15 amino acids. Germline V gene data show CDR1 as SGHRS and CDR2 as YFSETQ. Looking up the rest from reference TRBV5-1 and TRBJ2-7 gives the full variable domain: KAGVTQTPRYLIKTRGQQVTLSCSPISGHRSVSWYQQTPGQGLQFLFEYFSETQRNKGNFPGRFSGRQFSNSRSEMNVSTLELGDSALYLCASSWGLAGEYEQYFGPGTRLTVT.

The chain joins TRBV5-6 to TRBJ2-1; TCRdb indicates TRBD2, and absent DNA this call remains unverified. The CDR3 is made up of 17 amino acids. CDR1 and CDR2 (germline): SGHDT, YYEEEE. The CDR3 here is CASRLTSGRDGINEQFF.

The rearrangement joins TRBV12-3 or TRBV12-4 to TRBJ2-1. The CDR3 length is 12 residues. The CDR3 sequence: CASSLAPRTPFF.

J is TRBJ2-5 and V is TRBV6-1; TCRdb's assignment of TRBD1 cannot be checked, as there is no DNA. This CDR3 region has 14 residues. The V gene's germline CDR1 is MNHNS and CDR2 SASEGT. The CDR3 is CASSQPGAEETQYF.